The sequence of this TCR beta chain was determined in a study of cytomegalovirus exposure and HLA in healthy donors. Study outcomes and limitations: For cytomegalovirus status, the classifier reportedly gave diagnoses with high specificity and sensitivity. Many donors shared some public TCRs, even though most TCR sequences were rare. Associated with cytomegalovirus, according to the listing, were 150 to 200 TCR beta chains. Among the CMV-associated chains, a few were confirmed in vitro as specific for CMV antigens.

Germline-derived CDR1 and CDR2 are MNHEY and SMNVEV (reference sequence). V dropped 5 bases and J dropped 7 bases, with 9 bases sitting between them. The CDR3 runs 12 residues. Data came from immunoSEQ multiplex PCR; TCRdb stores just in-frame clones and leaves some out. The sample holds more than 150,000 clones, more than 75% seen once. This clone was seen only a few times. The antigen remains undetermined. The chain has TRBV27 and TRBJ1-5, with D tentatively TRBD1 (5 bases). The clonotype was recovered from a man aged 18 to 29 in good health and CMV-seronegative. The sequencing input was PBMCs. CDR3 DNA sequence: TGTGCCAGCAGTAGGGGCGGACAGCCCCAGCATTTT. Its protein is CASSRGGQPQHF.